The TCR beta chain under discussion was sequenced for a study of T cell changes during pregnancy in multiple sclerosis. The count of this clone is one. TCRdb's table, derived via immunoSEQ multiplex PCR, lists solely in-frame clones and lacks some. The table records roughly 64,000 clones, around 96% of them present only once. This CDR3 comprises 13 residues. Per the germline V gene, CDR1 is ENHRY and CDR2 is SYGVKD. Trimming stripped 6 bases from V and 7 bases from J, with 15 bases between. This sequence joins TRBV10-3 and TRBJ1-1; D ambiguous. This receptor was taken from a female donor with multiple sclerosis, enrolled in a pregnancy study. The sequences come from CD8+ T cells from peripheral blood mononuclear cells, collected after pregnancy. This CDR3 reads CAIRMGVSNEAFF. In DNA, the CDR3 is TGTGCCATCAGGATGGGAGTATCCAATGAAGCTTTCTTT.